This TCR beta chain appears in the sequencing data of a study of human T cells and chemical hapten exposure. About the study: After 6 days, upper back 0.01% DPC patch tests were scored. Variability of per-sample TCR yields stemmed mainly from small differences in pooled library volume. Study-wide results and caveats: Patch test score rose with PT1 expanded TCRs, significant at 8, 16, 32, not 4.

This clonotype occurred a few times. Its antigen is unknown. Noted time point: pre-sensitization, week 0. As to treatment: therapeutic diphenylcyclopropenone sensitization with weekly scalp DPC. In the original analysis: Per sample, the median was about 95,000 TCRs, with values from about 24,000 to 680,000. TCRdb called the RACE reads again in MiXCR, with one record for every CDR3 protein. The V and J calls and clone size are TCRdb's, not the authors'. Among tens of thousands of distinct CDR3 sequences listed, nearly 10% were seen once. The TCR comes from a woman between 40 and 55 years old with alopecia areata. Some clones in this sample may be carry-over from other donors' samples. The sequenced sample was whole blood, obtained in connection with sensitization to the hapten diphenylcyclopropenone (DPC).

CDR3 coding DNA: TGTGCCAGCAGCTTTAGCGGGGGTTACTACGAGCAGTACTTC. As protein: CASSFSGGYYEQYF. The genes are TRBV7-2 and TRBJ2-7; 9 positions agree with TRBD2. Germline CDR1 and CDR2: SGHTA and FQGNSA. The V segment lost 3 bases and the J segment 3 bases; nucleotides outside the gene matches: 3. This CDR3 comprises 14 residues.